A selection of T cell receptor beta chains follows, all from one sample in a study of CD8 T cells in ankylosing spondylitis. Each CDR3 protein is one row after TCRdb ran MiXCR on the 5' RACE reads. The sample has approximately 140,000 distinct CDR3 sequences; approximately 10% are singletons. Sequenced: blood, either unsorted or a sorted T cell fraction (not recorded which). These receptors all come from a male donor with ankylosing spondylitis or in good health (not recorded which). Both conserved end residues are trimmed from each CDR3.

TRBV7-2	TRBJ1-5	ASILKAGDGQPQH
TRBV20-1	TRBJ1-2	SARDSTGGHGYT
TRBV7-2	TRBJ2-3	ASSLGVHTDTQY
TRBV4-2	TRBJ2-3	ASSQSGTARTDTQY
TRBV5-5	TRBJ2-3	ASSLFGGRATDTQY
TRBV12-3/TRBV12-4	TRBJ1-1	ASSRDREGEAF
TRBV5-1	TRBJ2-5	ASSLEGRTQY
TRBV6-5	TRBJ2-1	ASSYDRVEQF
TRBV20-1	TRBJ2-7	SAGGETSYEQY
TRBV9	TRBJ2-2	ASSVIDRGWDTGELF
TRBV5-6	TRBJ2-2	ASSRSGTYTGELF
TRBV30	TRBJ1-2	AWSVWRGFGFDYGYT
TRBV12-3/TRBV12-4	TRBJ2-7	ASGQGGSYEQY
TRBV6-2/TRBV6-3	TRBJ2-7	ASSYGQPPTKQY
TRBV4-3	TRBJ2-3	ASSQGSLAGYTDTQY
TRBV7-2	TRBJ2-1	ASSLLGGEQF
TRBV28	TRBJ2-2	ASRSWGEPKTTGELF
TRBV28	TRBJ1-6	ASMAANNSPLH
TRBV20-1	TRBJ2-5	SARDVASGYSLGTQY
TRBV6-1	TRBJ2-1	ASSDLISGGSSYNEQF
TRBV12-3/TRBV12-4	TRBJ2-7	ASSFQTQLEQY
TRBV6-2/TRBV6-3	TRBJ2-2	ASSFGRGDTGELF
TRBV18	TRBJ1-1	ASSPGTGRGNTEAF
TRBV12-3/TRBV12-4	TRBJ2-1	ATRSGRADFNEQF
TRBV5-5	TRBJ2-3	ASSHSPGANRVDTQY
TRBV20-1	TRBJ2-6	SARLPSGANVLT
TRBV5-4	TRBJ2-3	ASSLAGGPWNTQY
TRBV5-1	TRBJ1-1	ASSFRGAAEAF
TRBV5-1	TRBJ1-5	ASSLGGASNQPQH